This T cell receptor (beta chain) was recorded in a study of blood T cell repertoires in COVID-19. CDR3 length: 10 residues. CDR1 SQVTM and CDR2 ANQGSEA come from the germline V gene. Deletions cut 4 bases from V and 6 bases from J, with 6 bases between. Authors' data handling: Amplification of reference gene primers provided the estimated nucleated cell counts. Generated by immunoSEQ multiplex PCR, the TCRdb table keeps only in-frame clones and is missing some. The V and J calls and clone size are taken from that table; D and trimming were inferred from the DNA. The sample includes around 300,000 clones, around 87% of them seen just once. Cohort 3 donors were reported recovered after two negative PCRs, clearance, or symptom resolution.

This receptor was obtained from a woman in her twenties or thirties who had recovered from COVID-19. Sequenced: PBMCs or T cells enriched from blood (not recorded which). The chain uses TRBV29-1 and TRBJ1-1; D ambiguous. The chain's CDR3 is CSVVGAEAFF. The CDR3 DNA reads as TGCAGCGTTGTCGGGGCTGAAGCTTTCTTT.